This T cell receptor beta chain was recorded in a study of cytomegalovirus exposure and HLA in healthy donors. General study points: Rarity characterized most TCR sequences, yet some public TCRs appeared in many donors. Later analysis identified a missense DCLRE1C variant that was linked to TCR beta V- and J-gene trimming.

Trimming cost V 2 bases and J 5 bases, with 7 bases left between them. The CDR3 loop spans 13 amino acids. The germline CDR1 and CDR2 sequences are KGHSH and LQKENI. Primers: 60 Vbeta forward and 13 Jbeta reverse. Profiling relied on immunoSEQ multiplex PCR, and the TCRdb table lists in-frame clones only, not all of them. This sample yields roughly 180,000 clones, of which less than 85% are seen a single time; 1% belongs to the top ten. Comments on this clone: Antigen specificity is unknown.

The sample taken for sequencing was PBMCs. This sequence was found in a boy aged 2-9 years in good health and CMV-seronegative. The chain is built from TRBV18 and TRBJ2-1; maybe TRBD1 (5 bases). CDR3 sequence reads: CASSPGANNEQFF. The DNA for the CDR3 is TGTGCCAGCTCACCAGGGGCAAACAATGAGCAGTTCTTC.